Listed here is a single T cell receptor (beta chain). This sample was included in a study of shared clonotypes between healthy human individuals. The CDR3 loop spans 13 amino acids. Trimming cost V 6 bases and J 0 bases, with 8 bases left between them. Germline loops: CDR1 WNHNN, CDR2 SYGVQD (reference sequence). Clones were sequenced by immunoSEQ multiplex PCR, and TCRdb holds only the in-frame ones, with some missing. The sample lists 600,000 to 700,000 clones, roughly 72% occurring once. The sample consisted of memory CD4+ T cells sorted from blood. Subset of the sample: CD45RA-negative fraction. This clonotype originated in a woman in her thirties in good health. The chain is built from TRBV10-1 and TRBJ1-1, with D hard to call. CDR3 sequence (DNA): TGCGCCAGCAGGGAAGGGCTGAACACTGAAGCTTTCTTT. Its protein is CASREGLNTEAFF.